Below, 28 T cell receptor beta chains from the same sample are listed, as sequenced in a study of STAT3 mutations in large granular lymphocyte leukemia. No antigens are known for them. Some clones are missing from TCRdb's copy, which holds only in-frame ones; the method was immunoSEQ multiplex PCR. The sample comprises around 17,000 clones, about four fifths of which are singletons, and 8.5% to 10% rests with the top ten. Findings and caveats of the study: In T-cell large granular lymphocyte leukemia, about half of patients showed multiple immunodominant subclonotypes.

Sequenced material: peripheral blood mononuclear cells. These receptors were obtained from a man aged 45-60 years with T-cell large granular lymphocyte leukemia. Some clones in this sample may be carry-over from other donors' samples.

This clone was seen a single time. This CDR3 reads CASSEAGPKTQYF. The CDR3 DNA sequence: TGTGCCAGCAGTGAAGCTGGTCCAAAGACCCAGTACTTC. This rearrangement joins TRBV6-1 to TRBJ2-5; D ambiguous. The CDR3 sequence is 13 residues long. The ends were cut back, 0 bases at V and 6 bases at J, with 8 bases in the middle. CDR1 MNHNS and CDR2 SASEGT come from the germline V gene.

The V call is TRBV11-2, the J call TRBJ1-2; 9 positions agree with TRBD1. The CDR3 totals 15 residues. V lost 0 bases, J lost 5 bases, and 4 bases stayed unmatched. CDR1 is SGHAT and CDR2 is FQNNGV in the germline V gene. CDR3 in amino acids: CASSLETGGWYGYTF. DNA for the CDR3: TGTGCCAGCAGCTTAGAAACAGGGGGCTGGTATGGCTACACCTTC.

The CDR3 DNA reads as TGTGCCAGCAGCTTGGGGGCAGGGGGAGGCAATCAGCCCCAGCATTTT. Its protein is CASSLGAGGGNQPQHF. The chain links TRBV5-6 to TRBJ1-5, with 7 bases that match TRBD1. This CDR3 comprises 16 residues. V shed 0 bases, J shed 2 bases, and the junction held 5 bases outside the gene matches. Germline V CDR1 and CDR2: SGHDT, YYEEEE.

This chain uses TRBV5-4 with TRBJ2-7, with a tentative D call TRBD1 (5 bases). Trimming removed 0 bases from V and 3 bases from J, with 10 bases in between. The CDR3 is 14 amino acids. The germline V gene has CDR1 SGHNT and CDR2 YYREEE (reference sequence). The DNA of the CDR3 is TGTGCCAGCAGCTTGGCAGGGTCCTTCTACGAGCAGTACTTC. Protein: CASSLAGSFYEQYF.

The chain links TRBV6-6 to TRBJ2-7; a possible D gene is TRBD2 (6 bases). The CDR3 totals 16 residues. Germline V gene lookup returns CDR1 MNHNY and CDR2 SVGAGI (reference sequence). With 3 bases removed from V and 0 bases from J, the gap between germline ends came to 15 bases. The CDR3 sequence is CASSYGRGDSSYEQYF. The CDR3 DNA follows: TGTGCCAGCAGTTATGGGCGAGGGGACTCCTCCTACGAGCAGTACTTC.

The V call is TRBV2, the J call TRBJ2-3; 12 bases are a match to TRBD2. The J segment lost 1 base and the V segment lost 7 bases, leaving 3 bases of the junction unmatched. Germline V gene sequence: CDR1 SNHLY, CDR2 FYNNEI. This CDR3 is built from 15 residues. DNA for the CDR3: TGTGCCAGCACTCTAGCGGGGGGGGGCACAGATACGCAGTATTTT. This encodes CASTLAGGGTDTQYF. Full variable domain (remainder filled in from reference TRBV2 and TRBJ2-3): EPEVTQTPSHQVTQMGQEVILRCVPISNHLYFYWYRQILGQKVEFLVSFYNNEISEKSEIFDDQFSVERPDGSNFTLKIRSTKLEDSAMYFCASTLAGGGTDTQYFGPGTRLTVL.

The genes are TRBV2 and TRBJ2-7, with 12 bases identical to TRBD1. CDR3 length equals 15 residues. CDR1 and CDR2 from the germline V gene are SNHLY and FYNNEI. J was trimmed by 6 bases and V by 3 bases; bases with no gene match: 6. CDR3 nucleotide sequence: TGTGCCAGCAGTGAGCAAGGGACAGGGGGCGCCGAGCAGTACTTC. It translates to CASSEQGTGGAEQYF.

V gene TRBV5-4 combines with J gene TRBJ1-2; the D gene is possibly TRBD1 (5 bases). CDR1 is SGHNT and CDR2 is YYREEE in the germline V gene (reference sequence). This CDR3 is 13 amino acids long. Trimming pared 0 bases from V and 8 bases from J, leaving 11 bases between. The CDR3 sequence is CASSLAGGKGYTF. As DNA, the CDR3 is TGTGCCAGCAGCTTGGCTGGGGGGAAAGGCTACACCTTC.

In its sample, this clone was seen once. The CDR3 coding sequence is TGTGCCTGGAGCCGGAGGGGACGTCCCTCCTACGAGCAGTACTTC. Translating gives CAWSRRGRPSYEQYF. The V and J genes are TRBV30 and TRBJ2-7; TRBD2 might be the D (6 bases). Germline V gene lookup returns CDR1 GTSNPN and CDR2 SVGIG (reference sequence). The CDR3 totals 15 residues. The V and J ends lost 3 bases and 0 bases respectively, with 15 bases between them.

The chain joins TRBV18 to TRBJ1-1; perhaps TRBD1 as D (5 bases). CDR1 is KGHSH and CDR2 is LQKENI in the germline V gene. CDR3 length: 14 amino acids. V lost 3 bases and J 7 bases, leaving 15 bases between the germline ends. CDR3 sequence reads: CASSPQGSGFEAFF. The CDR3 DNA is TGTGCCAGCTCACCCCAAGGGTCAGGGTTTGAAGCTTTCTTT.

The CDR3 reads CSVPMNTEAFF. In DNA form, the CDR3 reads TGCAGCGTTCCCATGAACACTGAAGCTTTCTTT. The chain uses TRBV29-1 and TRBJ1-1, with D unresolved. V was clipped by 5 bases and J by 0 bases, with 4 bases between them. The CDR3 loop spans 11 amino acids. Per germline, CDR1 SQVTM and CDR2 ANQGSEA.

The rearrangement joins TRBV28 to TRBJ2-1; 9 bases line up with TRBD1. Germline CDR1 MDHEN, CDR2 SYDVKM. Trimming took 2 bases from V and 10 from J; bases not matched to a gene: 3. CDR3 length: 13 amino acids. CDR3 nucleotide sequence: TGTGCCAGCAGTTTAGGACAGGGGCGAGAGCAGTTCTTC. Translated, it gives CASSLGQGREQFF.

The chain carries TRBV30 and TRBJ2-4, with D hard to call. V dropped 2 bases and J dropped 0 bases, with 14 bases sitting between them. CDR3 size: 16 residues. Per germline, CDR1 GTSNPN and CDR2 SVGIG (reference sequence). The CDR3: CAWSTLTTLAKNIQYF. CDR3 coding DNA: TGTGCCTGGAGTACCCTGACAACACTAGCCAAAAACATTCAGTACTTC. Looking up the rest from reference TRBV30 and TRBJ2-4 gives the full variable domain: SQTIHQWPATLVQPVGSPLSLECTVEGTSNPNLYWYRQAAGRGLQLLFYSVGIGQISSEVPQNLSASRPQDRQFILSSKKLLLSDSGFYLCAWSTLTTLAKNIQYFGAGTRLSVL.

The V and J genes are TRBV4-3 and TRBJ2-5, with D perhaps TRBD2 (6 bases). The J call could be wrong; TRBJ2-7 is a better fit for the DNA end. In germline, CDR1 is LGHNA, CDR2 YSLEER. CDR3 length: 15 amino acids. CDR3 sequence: CASSQARTGGNEQYF. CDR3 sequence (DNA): TGCGCCAGCAGCCAAGCCCGGACCGGGGGAAACGAGCAGTACTTC.

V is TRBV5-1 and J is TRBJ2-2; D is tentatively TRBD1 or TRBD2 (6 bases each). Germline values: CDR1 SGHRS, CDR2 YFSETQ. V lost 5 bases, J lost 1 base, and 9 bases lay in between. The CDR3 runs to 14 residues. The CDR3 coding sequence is TGCGCCAGCAGGGAGGGGGTGAACACCGGGGAGCTGTTTTTT. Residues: CASREGVNTGELFF.

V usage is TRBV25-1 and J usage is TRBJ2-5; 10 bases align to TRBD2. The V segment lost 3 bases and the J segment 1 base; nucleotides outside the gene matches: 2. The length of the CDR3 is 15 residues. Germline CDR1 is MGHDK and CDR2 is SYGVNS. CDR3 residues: CASSEASGSQETQYF. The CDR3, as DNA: TGTGCCAGCAGTGAGGCTAGCGGGAGCCAAGAGACCCAGTACTTC.

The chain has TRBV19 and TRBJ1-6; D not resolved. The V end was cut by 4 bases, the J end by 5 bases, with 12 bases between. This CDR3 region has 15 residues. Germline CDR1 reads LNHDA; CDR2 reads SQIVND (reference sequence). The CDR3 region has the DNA TGTGCCAGTAGTACAACTTACCCGCATAATTCACCCCTCCACTTT. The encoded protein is CASSTTYPHNSPLHF.

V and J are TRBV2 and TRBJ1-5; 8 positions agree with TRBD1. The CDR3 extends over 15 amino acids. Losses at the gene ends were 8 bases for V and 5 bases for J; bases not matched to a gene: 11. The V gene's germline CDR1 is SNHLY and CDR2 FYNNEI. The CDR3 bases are TGTGCCAGCGTCCTCGACAGGGGATCTGATCAGCCCCAGCATTTT. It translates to CASVLDRGSDQPQHF.

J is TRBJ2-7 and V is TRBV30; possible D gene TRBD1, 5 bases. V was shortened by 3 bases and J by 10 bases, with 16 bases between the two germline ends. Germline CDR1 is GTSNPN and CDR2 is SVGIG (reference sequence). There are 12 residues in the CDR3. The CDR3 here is CAWREGDSRQYF. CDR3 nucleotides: TGTGCCTGGAGGGAAGGGGATTCAAGACAGTACTTC.

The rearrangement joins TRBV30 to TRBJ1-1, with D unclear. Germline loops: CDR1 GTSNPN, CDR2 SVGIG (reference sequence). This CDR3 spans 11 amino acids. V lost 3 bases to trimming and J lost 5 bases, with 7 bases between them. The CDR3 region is CAWRGGTEAFF. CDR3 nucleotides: TGTGCCTGGAGGGGCGGAACTGAAGCTTTCTTT.

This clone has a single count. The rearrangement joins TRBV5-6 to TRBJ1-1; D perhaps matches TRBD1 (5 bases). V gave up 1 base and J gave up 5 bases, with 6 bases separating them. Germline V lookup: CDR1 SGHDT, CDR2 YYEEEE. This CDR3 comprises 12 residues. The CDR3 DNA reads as TGTGCCAGCAGCTTGACAGGTACTGAAGCTTTCTTT. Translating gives CASSLTGTEAFF.

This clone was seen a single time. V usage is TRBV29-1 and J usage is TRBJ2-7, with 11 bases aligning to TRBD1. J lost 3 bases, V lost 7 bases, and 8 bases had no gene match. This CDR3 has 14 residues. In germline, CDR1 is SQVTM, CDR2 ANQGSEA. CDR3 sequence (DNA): TGCAGCGCTAGTAGGGACAGGGGGGGCTACGAGCAGTACTTC. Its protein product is CSASRDRGGYEQYF.

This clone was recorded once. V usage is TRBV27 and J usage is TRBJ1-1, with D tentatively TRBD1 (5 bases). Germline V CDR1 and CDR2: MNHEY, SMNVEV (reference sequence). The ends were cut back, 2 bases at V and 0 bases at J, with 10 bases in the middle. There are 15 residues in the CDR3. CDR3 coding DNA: TGTGCCAGCAGTTTAGGGGGATCCCTGAACACTGAAGCTTTCTTT. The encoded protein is CASSLGGSLNTEAFF.

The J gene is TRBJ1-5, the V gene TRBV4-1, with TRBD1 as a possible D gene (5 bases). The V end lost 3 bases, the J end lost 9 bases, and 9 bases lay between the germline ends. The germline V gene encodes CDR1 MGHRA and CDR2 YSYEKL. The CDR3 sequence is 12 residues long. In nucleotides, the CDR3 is TGCGCCAGCAGCCAGGACATCGGGCCCCAGCATTTT. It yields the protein CASSQDIGPQHF.

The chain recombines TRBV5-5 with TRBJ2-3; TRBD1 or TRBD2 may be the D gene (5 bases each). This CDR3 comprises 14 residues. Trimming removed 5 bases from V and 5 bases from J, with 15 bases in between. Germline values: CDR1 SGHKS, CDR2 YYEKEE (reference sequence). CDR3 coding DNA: TGTGCCAGCAGGAGGGACCTGACGGGAGATACGCAGTATTTT. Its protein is CASRRDLTGDTQYF.

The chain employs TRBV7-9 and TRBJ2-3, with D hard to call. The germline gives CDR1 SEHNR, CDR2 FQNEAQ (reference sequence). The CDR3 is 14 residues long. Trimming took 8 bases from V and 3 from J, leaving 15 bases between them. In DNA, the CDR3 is TGTGCCAGCGCTAAGAGGAGTGGGACAGATACGCAGTATTTT. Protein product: CASAKRSGTDTQYF.

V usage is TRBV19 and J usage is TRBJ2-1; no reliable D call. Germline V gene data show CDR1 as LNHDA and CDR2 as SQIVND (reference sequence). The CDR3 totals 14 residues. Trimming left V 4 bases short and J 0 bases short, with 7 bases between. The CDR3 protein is CASSKAASYNEQFF. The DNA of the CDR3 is TGTGCCAGTAGTAAGGCAGCCTCCTACAATGAGCAGTTCTTC.

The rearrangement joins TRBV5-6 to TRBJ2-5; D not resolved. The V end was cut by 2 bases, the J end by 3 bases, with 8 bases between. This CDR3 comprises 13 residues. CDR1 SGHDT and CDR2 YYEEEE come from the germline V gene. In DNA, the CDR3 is TGTGCCAGCAGCTTTGGCAGCGAAGAGACCCAGTACTTC. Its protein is CASSFGSEETQYF.